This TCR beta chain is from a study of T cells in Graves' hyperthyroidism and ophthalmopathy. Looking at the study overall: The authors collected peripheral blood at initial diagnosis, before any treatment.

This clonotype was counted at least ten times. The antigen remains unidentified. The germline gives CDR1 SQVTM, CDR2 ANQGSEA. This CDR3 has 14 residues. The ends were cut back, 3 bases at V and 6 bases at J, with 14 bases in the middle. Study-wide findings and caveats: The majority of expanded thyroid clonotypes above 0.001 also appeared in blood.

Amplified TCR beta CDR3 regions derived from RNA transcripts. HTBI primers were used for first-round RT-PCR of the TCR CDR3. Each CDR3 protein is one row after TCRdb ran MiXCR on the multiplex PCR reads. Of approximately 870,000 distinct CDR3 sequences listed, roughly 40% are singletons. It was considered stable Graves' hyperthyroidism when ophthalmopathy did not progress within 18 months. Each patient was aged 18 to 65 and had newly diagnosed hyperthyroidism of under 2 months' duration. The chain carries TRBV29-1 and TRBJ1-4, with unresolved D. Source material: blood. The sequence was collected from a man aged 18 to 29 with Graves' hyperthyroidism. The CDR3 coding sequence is TGCAGCGTTGAGGAGTGGCAGGAAGATGAAAAACTGTTTTTT. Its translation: CSVEEWQEDEKLFF.